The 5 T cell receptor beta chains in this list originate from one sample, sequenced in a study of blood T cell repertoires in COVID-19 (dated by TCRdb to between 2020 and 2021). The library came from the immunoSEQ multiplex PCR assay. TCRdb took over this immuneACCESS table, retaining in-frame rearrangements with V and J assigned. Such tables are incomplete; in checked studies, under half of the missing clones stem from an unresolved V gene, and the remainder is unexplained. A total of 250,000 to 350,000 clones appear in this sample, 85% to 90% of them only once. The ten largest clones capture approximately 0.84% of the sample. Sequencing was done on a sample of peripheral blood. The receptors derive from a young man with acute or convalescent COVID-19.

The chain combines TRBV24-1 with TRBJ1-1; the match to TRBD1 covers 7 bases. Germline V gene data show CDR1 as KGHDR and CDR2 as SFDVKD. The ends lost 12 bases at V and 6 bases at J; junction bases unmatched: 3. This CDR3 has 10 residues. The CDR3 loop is CAAGTAEAFF. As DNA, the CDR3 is TGTGCCGCTGGGACAGCTGAAGCTTTCTTT.

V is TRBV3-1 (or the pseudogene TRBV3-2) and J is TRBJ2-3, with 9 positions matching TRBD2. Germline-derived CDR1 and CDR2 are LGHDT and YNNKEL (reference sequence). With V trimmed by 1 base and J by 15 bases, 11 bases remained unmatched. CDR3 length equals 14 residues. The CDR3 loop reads CASSQGLAGASPYF. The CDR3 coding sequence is TGTGCCAGCAGCCAAGGCTTAGCGGGAGCGAGTCCTTATTTT.

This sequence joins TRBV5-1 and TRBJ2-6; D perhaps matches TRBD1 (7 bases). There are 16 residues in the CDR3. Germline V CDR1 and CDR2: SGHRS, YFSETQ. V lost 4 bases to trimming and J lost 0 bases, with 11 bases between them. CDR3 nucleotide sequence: TGCGCCAGCAGCCGCGGGGACAGCTCTGGGGCCAACGTCCTGACTTTC. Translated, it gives CASSRGDSSGANVLTF.

In nucleotides, the CDR3 is TGTGCCAGCAGCTCCACACTGAACACTGAAGCTTTCTTT. Translating it yields CASSSTLNTEAFF. The chain is built from TRBV11-3 and TRBJ1-1, with no clear D. Per the germline V gene, CDR1 is SGHNT and CDR2 is YENEEA. The CDR3 extends over 13 amino acids. Trimming removed 4 bases at V and 0 bases at J, with 6 bases between.

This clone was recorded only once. For the CDR3, the DNA is TGTGCCAGCACCATGGGACAGGGAGGTATTGATTTCTTT. It specifies CASTMGQGGIDFF. The chain couples TRBV6-6 to TRBJ1-1; 9 nucleotides align to TRBD1. Germline V gives CDR1 MNHNY, CDR2 SVGAGI (reference sequence). This CDR3 spans 13 amino acids. V was clipped by 7 bases and J by 13 bases; unmatched bases: 13.